Each of the 16 T cell receptor beta chains below was sequenced from the same sample in a study of blood T cell repertoires in COVID-19. Measured with immunoSEQ multiplex PCR; TCRdb has only the in-frame clones, and not every one. The data show some 280,000 clones, 89% seen once. The specimen sequenced was peripheral blood. The receptors come from a woman in her thirties or forties who had recovered from COVID-19.

The chain recombines TRBV11-3 with TRBJ2-7, with D tentatively TRBD2 (6 bases). In germline, CDR1 is SGHNT, CDR2 YENEEA. CDR3 size: 15 residues. Trimming took off 6 bases at V and 0 bases at J, with 15 bases between the two ends. As DNA, the CDR3 is TGTGCCAGCAGACGTGACGAGGGAGGCTCCTACGAGCAGTACTTC. Translated, it gives CASRRDEGGSYEQYF.

V gene TRBV7-3 combines with J gene TRBJ2-7; 12 nucleotides agree with TRBD1. The CDR3 runs to 15 residues. Germline assignment: CDR1 SGHTA and CDR2 FQGTGA. Trimming cost V 5 bases and J 4 bases; bases outside gene matches: 6. CDR3 amino acids: CASSRGTGGEYEQYF. For the CDR3, the DNA is TGTGCCAGCAGCCGAGGGACAGGGGGCGAGTACGAGCAGTACTTC.

Concerning this clone: A read error may be the cause here, since a much bigger clone is one base away. The genes are TRBV6-5 and TRBJ2-5; 7 bases are a match to TRBD1. The CDR3 has 14 residues. The germline V gene encodes CDR1 MNHEY and CDR2 SVGAGI. Trimming removed 6 bases from V and 1 base from J; junction bases left unmatched: 5. The CDR3 DNA follows: TGTGCCAGCAGCCCAGGGACAGCCCAAGAGACCCAGTACTTC. Protein sequence: CASSPGTAQETQYF.

The gene calls are TRBV24-1 and TRBJ2-1; 13 bases fit TRBD2. The CDR3 consists of 17 residues. The germline V gene encodes CDR1 KGHDR and CDR2 SFDVKD. V lost 3 bases to trimming and J lost 10 bases; unmatched junction nucleotides: 11. The CDR3 loop reads CATSDAGLAGPQSEQFF. In DNA form, the CDR3 reads TGTGCCACCAGTGATGCGGGACTAGCGGGGCCCCAATCCGAGCAGTTCTTC.

This sequence joins TRBV28 and TRBJ2-7, with 10 bases aligning to TRBD2. V trimming: 7 bases; J trimming: 0 bases; junction bases outside the gene matches: 9. The CDR3 contains 16 residues. Germline CDR1 MDHEN, CDR2 SYDVKM. The CDR3 DNA follows: TGTGCCAGCACCGCGGGGACTAGCGCCCGCTCCTACGAGCAGTACTTC. This encodes CASTAGTSARSYEQYF.

The rearrangement links TRBV19 to TRBJ1-1; possible D gene TRBD1, 5 bases. Germline V gene sequence: CDR1 LNHDA, CDR2 SQIVND (reference sequence). The CDR3 is 13 amino acids. Between the trimmed V and J ends, which lost 6 bases and 3 bases, there was a span of 11 bases. CDR3 sequence reads: CASRDGGDTEAFF. The CDR3 region has the DNA TGTGCCAGTAGAGACGGGGGGGACACTGAAGCTTTCTTT.

J is TRBJ2-1 and V is TRBV7-6; 8 bases agree with TRBD1. Germline V gene data show CDR1 as SGHVS and CDR2 as FNYEAQ. Trimming took 2 bases from V and 5 from J; bases not matched to a gene: 5. The CDR3 has 15 amino acids. The CDR3 loop is CASSLQDRANNEQFF. The DNA of the CDR3 is TGTGCCAGCAGCTTACAGGACAGGGCCAACAATGAGCAGTTCTTC. Full variable domain (outside the CDR3, taken from reference TRBV7-6 and TRBJ2-1): GAGVSQSPRYKVTKRGQDVALRCDPISGHVSLYWYRQALGQGPEFLTYFNYEAQQDKSGLPNDRFSAERPEGSISTLTIQRTEQRDSAMYRCASSLQDRANNEQFFGPGTRLTVL.

The V call is TRBV12-5, the J call TRBJ2-7; 7 bases are a match to TRBD2. Germline V CDR1 and CDR2: LGHNT, FRNRAP. Germline trimming cut 2 bases from V and 3 bases from J; bases unmatched to any gene: 4. CDR3 length equals 14 residues. CDR3 coding DNA: TGTGCTAGTGGTTTGACTAGCGTGATCTACGAGCAGTACTTC. This encodes CASGLTSVIYEQYF.

The rearrangement joins TRBV2 to TRBJ1-6; tentatively, D is TRBD1 (5 bases). CDR1 is SNHLY, CDR2 FYNNEI, per germline. V was shortened by 7 bases and J by 6 bases, with 10 bases between the two germline ends. CDR3 length: 13 amino acids. As DNA, the CDR3 is TGTGCCAGCAATGGGGACTCTAATTCACCCCTCCACTTT. It translates to CASNGDSNSPLHF.

The rearrangement links TRBV30 to TRBJ2-7; 11 nucleotides match TRBD1. The CDR3 spans 14 residues. Germline V lookup: CDR1 GTSNPN, CDR2 SVGIG (reference sequence). Losses at the gene ends were 5 bases for V and 5 bases for J; bases not matched to a gene: 8. DNA for the CDR3: TGTGCCTGGGCACCGGGACAGGGGGTCCACGAGCAGTACTTC. Translated: CAWAPGQGVHEQYF.

This chain uses TRBV11-3 with TRBJ2-7; TRBD2 agrees at 10 bases. Germline-derived CDR1 and CDR2 are SGHNT and YENEEA. V trimming: 1 base; J trimming: 2 bases; junction bases outside the gene matches: 8. The CDR3 is made up of 17 amino acids. Written as DNA, the CDR3 is TGTGCCAGCAGCTTAGGGGGGCTAGCGGGAGCCCCCTACGAGCAGTACTTC. It specifies CASSLGGLAGAPYEQYF.

V and J are TRBV7-9 and TRBJ2-1, with D tentatively TRBD2 (6 bases). CDR1 and CDR2 from the germline V gene are SEHNR and FQNEAQ (reference sequence). The ends were cut back, 1 base at V and 12 bases at J, with 13 bases in the middle. This CDR3 comprises 13 residues. The CDR3 region is CASSLDRGAGQFF. As DNA, the CDR3 is TGTGCCAGCAGCTTAGATCGCGGGGCGGGGCAGTTCTTC.

A word on this clone: Other DNA variants within this sample encode the same CDR3. The chain employs TRBV9 and TRBJ2-7; 12 bases are shared with TRBD2. CDR1 and CDR2 from the germline V gene are SGDLS and YYNGEE. The CDR3 runs to 15 residues. Germline trimming cut 0 bases from V and 3 bases from J; bases unmatched to any gene: 1. The CDR3: CASSVGTSGDYEQYF. Here the CDR3 DNA reads TGTGCCAGCAGCGTAGGGACTAGCGGGGACTACGAGCAGTACTTC.

The chain links TRBV30 to TRBJ2-3; D is unresolved. The CDR3 totals 16 residues. CDR1 and CDR2 (germline): GTSNPN, SVGIG (reference sequence). The V and J ends lost 2 bases and 2 bases respectively, with 17 bases between them. The CDR3: CAWSPRSQLSTDTQYF. The CDR3, as DNA: TGTGCCTGGAGTCCTCGTAGCCAGCTATCCACAGATACGCAGTATTTT.

The chain combines TRBV5-5 with TRBJ1-6; a possible D gene is TRBD1 (5 bases). The germline V and J ends were trimmed by 0 bases and 7 bases, with 17 bases remaining between them. Germline V gene lookup returns CDR1 SGHKS and CDR2 YYEKEE (reference sequence). The CDR3 extends over 17 amino acids. CDR3 in amino acids: CASSLAGQGGINSPLHF. The CDR3 bases are TGTGCCAGCAGCTTGGCCGGGCAGGGAGGGATCAATTCACCCCTCCACTTT. Together with reference TRBV5-5 and TRBJ1-6, the CDR3 gives the full variable domain: DAGVTQSPTHLIKTRGQQVTLRCSPISGHKSVSWYQQVLGQGPQFIFQYYEKEERGRGNFPDRFSARQFPNYSSELNVNALLLGDSALYLCASSLAGQGGINSPLHFGNGTRLTVT.

The rearrangement uses TRBV3-1 (or the pseudogene TRBV3-2) and TRBJ1-3; possible D gene TRBD1, 6 bases. The length of the CDR3 is 16 residues. In germline, CDR1 is LGHDT, CDR2 YNNKEL (reference sequence). Trimming took off 3 bases at V and 0 bases at J, with 12 bases between the two ends. The CDR3 DNA reads as TGTGCCAGCAGCCATGGGGGCACGAGCTCTGGAAACACCATATATTTT. Its translation is CASSHGGTSSGNTIYF.